The 19 T cell receptor beta chains given below trace back to one sample, sequenced in a study of T cells in Graves' hyperthyroidism and ophthalmopathy. Regions amplified from RNA transcripts were the TCR beta CDR3 regions. With the HTBI primer set, the TCR CDR3 went through a first round of RT-PCR. MiXCR, run by TCRdb on the multiplex PCR reads, gives a single entry per CDR3 protein. This table has 500,000 to 650,000 distinct CDR3 sequences, 14% appearing once. Sequencing was done on a sample of blood. The source is a woman aged 40 to 50 with Graves' hyperthyroidism.

There are many counts of this clonotype. V gene TRBV30 combines with J gene TRBJ1-1; D ambiguous. CDR1 is GTSNPN, CDR2 SVGIG, per germline (reference sequence). V was clipped by 3 bases and J by 3 bases, with 23 bases between them. This CDR3 has 17 residues. The DNA of the CDR3 is TGTGCCTGGAGCCTGGCAGTTAAAGGGCCTGGGGACACTGAAGCTTTCTTT. It yields the protein CAWSLAVKGPGDTEAFF.

This rearrangement joins TRBV20-1 to TRBJ2-2; 8 positions agree with TRBD2. Germline CDR1 DFQATT, CDR2 SNEGSKA (reference sequence). The CDR3 has 16 residues. Trimming took 0 bases from V and 2 from J; bases not matched to a gene: 5. CDR3 in amino acids: CSARDFSGKNTGELFF. The CDR3 nucleotides are TGCAGTGCTAGAGATTTTAGCGGGAAAAACACCGGGGAGCTGTTTTTT.

This clonotype was observed a few times. The chain combines TRBV29-1 with TRBJ1-2, with no clear D. From germline, CDR1 is SQVTM and CDR2 ANQGSEA. The CDR3 has 13 amino acids. V lost 0 bases and J lost 4, with 9 bases in between. The CDR3 nucleotides are TGCAGCGTTGAAGATTGGCGGGGCTATGGCTACACCTTC. It codes for CSVEDWRGYGYTF.

This clonotype was recorded at least ten times. V is TRBV5-6 and J is TRBJ2-1, with D perhaps TRBD1 (6 bases). This CDR3 is built from 13 residues. From germline, CDR1 is SGHDT and CDR2 YYEEEE. Trimming stripped 3 bases from V and 6 bases from J, with 10 bases between. CDR3 bases: TGTGCCAGCAGCTCCGACAGGTTCAATGAGCAGTTCTTC. This encodes CASSSDRFNEQFF.

The chain links TRBV7-9 to TRBJ2-7, with a weak D call TRBD2 (6 bases). Trimming cost V 6 bases and J 6 bases, with 15 bases left between them. Germline CDR1 is SEHNR and CDR2 is FQNEAQ (reference sequence). This CDR3 is 13 amino acids long. This CDR3 reads CASRIAESGEQYF. CDR3 DNA sequence: TGTGCCAGCAGAATAGCGGAGAGTGGCGAGCAGTACTTC.

This clonotype came up a few times. The V call is TRBV4-2, the J call TRBJ2-2; 8 bases align to TRBD2. V was pared by 0 bases and J by 6 bases, with 15 bases of the junction left unmatched. The CDR3 is 19 residues long. CDR1 LGHNA and CDR2 YNFKEQ come from the germline V gene. The CDR3 protein is CASSQEWTGGTGVAGELFF. CDR3 nucleotides: TGTGCCAGCAGCCAAGAATGGACGGGAGGGACGGGGGTCGCCGGGGAGCTGTTTTTT.

The table lists this clonotype with a count of one. V usage is TRBV5-5 and J usage is TRBJ2-1; TRBD1 agrees at 8 bases. Germline trimming cut 5 bases from V and 3 bases from J; bases unmatched to any gene: 4. CDR1 is SGHKS, CDR2 YYEKEE, per germline (reference sequence). This CDR3 comprises 14 residues. CDR3 nucleotide sequence: TGTGCCAGCAGTAGGACAGGGAACTACAATGAGCAGTTCTTC. As protein: CASSRTGNYNEQFF.

This clonotype was found a few times. The V and J genes are TRBV13 and TRBJ2-7; possibly TRBD2 for D (5 bases). CDR1 and CDR2 from the germline V gene are PRHDT and FYEKMQ (reference sequence). The CDR3 is 15 residues long. V dropped 7 bases and J dropped 2 bases, with 18 bases sitting between them. The CDR3, as DNA: TGTGCCAGCACCCGAGGAGGTTCAGGTACCTACGAGCAGTACTTC. This translates into CASTRGGSGTYEQYF.

The chain uses TRBV15 and TRBJ2-3; TRBD2 matches 11 bases. The CDR3 runs 18 residues. CDR1 is LNHNV, CDR2 YYDKDF, per germline (reference sequence). Losses at the gene ends were 0 bases for V and 4 bases for J; bases not matched to a gene: 9. CDR3 coding DNA: TGTGCCACCAGCAGAGATCTGGGGACTAGCGGCAGGGCAGATACGCAGTATTTT. It yields the protein CATSRDLGTSGRADTQYF.

This clonotype showed up many times. The chain joins TRBV3-1 to TRBJ2-1, with 7 bases that match TRBD2. Losses at the gene ends were 1 base for V and 6 bases for J; bases not matched to a gene: 6. Looked up from germline, CDR1 is LGHDT and CDR2 is YNNKEL (reference sequence). The CDR3 runs 15 residues. In DNA, the CDR3 is TGTGCCAGCAGCCAAGGGGGCGGGAGCGCCAATGAGCAGTTCTTC. Protein sequence: CASSQGGGSANEQFF.

V and J are TRBV6-1 and TRBJ1-3; D is unclear. V was trimmed by 3 bases and J by 0 bases, leaving 12 bases between them. CDR1 is MNHNS and CDR2 is SASEGT in the germline V gene. The CDR3 contains 16 residues. Here the CDR3 DNA reads TGTGCCAGCAGTGACCCCAGGAAACGCTCTGGAAACACCATATATTTT. This translates into CASSDPRKRSGNTIYF.

Ten or more counts support this clonotype. J is TRBJ2-5 and V is TRBV5-1; TRBD1 is a possible D gene (5 bases). This CDR3 has 13 residues. The V end lost 6 bases, the J end lost 5 bases, and 14 bases lay between the germline ends. Germline V gene sequence: CDR1 SGHRS, CDR2 YFSETQ. The CDR3 DNA reads as TGCGCCAGCAACGCAGGGCTCCCCGAGACCCAGTACTTC. Translated: CASNAGLPETQYF.

Of note for this clonotype: One base away lies a much larger clone, so this may be a sequencing read error. The rearrangement links TRBV18 to TRBJ1-1, with D tentatively TRBD1 (5 bases). Germline loops: CDR1 KGHSH, CDR2 LQKENI. V lost 8 bases to trimming and J lost 1 base, with 11 bases between them. The CDR3 is 13 residues long. The CDR3 loop is CASTGTENTEAFF. CDR3 sequence (DNA): TGTGCCAGCACGGGGACTGAGAACACTGAAGCTTTCTTT.

V and J are TRBV7-2 and TRBJ1-2, with D possibly TRBD1 on 5 matching bases. V shed 3 bases and J shed 4 bases, with 12 bases lying between them. The CDR3 is 14 residues long. Germline CDR1 reads SGHTA; CDR2 reads FQGNSA. The CDR3 DNA sequence: TGTGCCAGCAGCTTGGGGGGGGTGGGCTATGGCTACACCTTC. The encoded protein is CASSLGGVGYGYTF.

This rearrangement joins TRBV4-1 to TRBJ2-7, with 7 nucleotides matching TRBD1. J was trimmed by 6 bases and V by 1 base; bases with no gene match: 9. Germline values: CDR1 MGHRA, CDR2 YSYEKL. This CDR3 has 15 amino acids. The CDR3 DNA reads as TGCGCCAGCAGCCAAGTAGGGACAGCCGTGGCCGAGCAGTACTTC. Translation: CASSQVGTAVAEQYF.

The chain has TRBV4-1 and TRBJ2-7, with D perhaps TRBD2 (6 bases). The germline gives CDR1 MGHRA, CDR2 YSYEKL. This CDR3 spans 15 amino acids. Trimming left V 0 bases short and J 2 bases short, with 11 bases between. The CDR3 protein is CASSQDVAVTYEQYF. Written as DNA, the CDR3 is TGCGCCAGCAGCCAAGATGTAGCGGTTACCTACGAGCAGTACTTC.

At least ten counts were recorded for this clonotype. The V gene is TRBV18, the J gene TRBJ1-1; D not certain. Germline V gene data show CDR1 as KGHSH and CDR2 as LQKENI. V was pared by 3 bases and J by 0 bases, with 8 bases between. This CDR3 region has 14 residues. CDR3 coding DNA: TGTGCCAGCTCACCTCCGAATATGAACACTGAAGCTTTCTTT. Protein product: CASSPPNMNTEAFF.

This clonotype was seen many times. The chain has TRBV27 and TRBJ2-1; the D is unclear. Trimming removed 2 bases at V and 3 bases at J, with 11 bases between. In germline, CDR1 is MNHEY, CDR2 SMNVEV (reference sequence). This CDR3 is 15 amino acids long. The CDR3 is CASSLGQASYNEQFF. The CDR3, as DNA: TGTGCCAGCAGTTTAGGGCAGGCAAGCTACAATGAGCAGTTCTTC.

This clonotype was seen repeatedly, ten times or more. The chain uses TRBV2 and TRBJ1-4; a weak D match, TRBD1 (5 bases). The CDR3 runs 14 residues. The germline V and J ends were trimmed by 5 bases and 1 base, with 8 bases remaining between them. Germline values: CDR1 SNHLY, CDR2 FYNNEI. CDR3 DNA: TGTGCCAGCAGTAGACAGCTAACTAATGAAAAACTGTTTTTT. Amino acids: CASSRQLTNEKLFF. Filled out from reference TRBV2 and TRBJ1-4, the complete variable domain reads EPEVTQTPSHQVTQMGQEVILRCVPISNHLYFYWYRQILGQKVEFLVSFYNNEISEKSEIFDDQFSVERPDGSNFTLKIRSTKLEDSAMYFCASSRQLTNEKLFFGSGTQLSVL.